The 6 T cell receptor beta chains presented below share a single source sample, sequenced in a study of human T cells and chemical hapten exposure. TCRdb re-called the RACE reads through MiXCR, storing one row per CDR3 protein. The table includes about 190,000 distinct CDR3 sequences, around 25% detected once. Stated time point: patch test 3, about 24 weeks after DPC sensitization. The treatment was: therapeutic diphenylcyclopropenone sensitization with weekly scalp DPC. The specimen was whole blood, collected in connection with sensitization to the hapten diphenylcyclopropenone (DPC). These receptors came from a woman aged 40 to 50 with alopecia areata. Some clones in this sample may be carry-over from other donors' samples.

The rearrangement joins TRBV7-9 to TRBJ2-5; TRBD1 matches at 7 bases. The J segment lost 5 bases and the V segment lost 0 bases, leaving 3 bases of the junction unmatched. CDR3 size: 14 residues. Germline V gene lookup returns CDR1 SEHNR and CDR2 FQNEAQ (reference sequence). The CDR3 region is CASSLATGFETQYF. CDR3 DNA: TGTGCCAGCAGCTTAGCGACAGGGTTTGAGACCCAGTACTTC.

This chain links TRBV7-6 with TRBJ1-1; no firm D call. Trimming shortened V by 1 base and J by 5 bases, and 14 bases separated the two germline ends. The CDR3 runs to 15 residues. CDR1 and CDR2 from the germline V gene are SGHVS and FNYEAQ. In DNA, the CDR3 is TGTGCCAGCAGCTTAGGGGCAATCGGGGAGACTGAAGCTTTCTTT. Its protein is CASSLGAIGETEAFF.

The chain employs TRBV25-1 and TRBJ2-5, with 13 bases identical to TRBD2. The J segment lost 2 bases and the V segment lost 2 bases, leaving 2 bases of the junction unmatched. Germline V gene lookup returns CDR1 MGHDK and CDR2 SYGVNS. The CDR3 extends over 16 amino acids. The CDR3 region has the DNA TGTGCCAGCAGTGAAGCGGGACTAGCGGGGCAAGAGACCCAGTACTTC. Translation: CASSEAGLAGQETQYF.

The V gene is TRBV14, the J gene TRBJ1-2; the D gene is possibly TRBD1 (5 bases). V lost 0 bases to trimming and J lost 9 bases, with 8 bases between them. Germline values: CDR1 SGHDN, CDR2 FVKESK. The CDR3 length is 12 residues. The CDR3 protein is CASSQDRTSYTF. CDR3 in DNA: TGTGCCAGCAGCCAAGACAGGACAAGCTACACCTTC.

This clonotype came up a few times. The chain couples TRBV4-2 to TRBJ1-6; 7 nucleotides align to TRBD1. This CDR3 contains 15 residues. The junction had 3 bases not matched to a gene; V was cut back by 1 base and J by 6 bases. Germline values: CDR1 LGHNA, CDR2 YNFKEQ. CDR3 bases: TGTGCCAGCAGCCAAGGGGGACAGATTAATTCACCCCTCCACTTT. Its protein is CASSQGGQINSPLHF.

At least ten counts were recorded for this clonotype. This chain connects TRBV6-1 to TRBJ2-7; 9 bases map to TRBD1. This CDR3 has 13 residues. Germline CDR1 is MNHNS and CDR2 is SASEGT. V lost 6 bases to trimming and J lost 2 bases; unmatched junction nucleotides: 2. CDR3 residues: CASRRTGAYEQYF. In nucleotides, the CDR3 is TGTGCCAGCAGAAGGACAGGGGCCTACGAGCAGTACTTC.